The 2 T cell receptor beta chains in this list originate from one sample, sequenced in a study of T cell responses to AZD1222 COVID-19 vaccine. Clones were read by immunoSEQ multiplex PCR, and TCRdb kept only the in-frame ones, dropping some. The table shows about 140,000 clones, with 80% to 95% occurring only once. Sequencing used peripheral blood, obtained 28 days after the second AZD1222 dose. The receptors originated from an adult who received the AZD1222 COVID-19 vaccine.

The V call is TRBV7-9, the J call TRBJ1-2; a weak D match, TRBD1 (5 bases). V was trimmed by 0 bases and J by 7 bases, leaving 12 bases between them. CDR1 and CDR2 (germline): SEHNR, FQNEAQ (reference sequence). The CDR3 covers 14 residues. CDR3 amino acids: CASSLAAGVSGYTF. The DNA for the CDR3 is TGTGCCAGCAGCTTAGCGGCGGGGGTTTCTGGCTACACCTTC. The whole variable domain, filled in from reference TRBV7-9 and TRBJ1-2, reads DTGVSQNPRHKITKRGQNVTFRCDPISEHNRLYWYRQTLGQGPEFLTYFQNEAQLEKSRLLSDRFSAERPKGSFSTLEIQRTEQGDSAMYLCASSLAAGVSGYTFGSGTRLTVV.

The V call is TRBV7-9, the J call TRBJ2-1, with a tentative D call TRBD2 (6 bases). The germline CDR1 and CDR2 sequences are SEHNR and FQNEAQ (reference sequence). The V gene lost 2 bases and the J gene lost 15 bases, with 14 bases spanning the gap. The CDR3 covers 12 residues. CDR3: CASSLLTGLLFF. In DNA form, the CDR3 reads TGTGCCAGCAGCTTATTGACGGGACTGCTGTTCTTC.